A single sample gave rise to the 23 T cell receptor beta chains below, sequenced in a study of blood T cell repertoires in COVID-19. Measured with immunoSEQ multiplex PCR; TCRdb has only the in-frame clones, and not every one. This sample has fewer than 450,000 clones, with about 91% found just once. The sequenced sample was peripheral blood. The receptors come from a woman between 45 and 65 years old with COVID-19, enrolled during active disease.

CDR3 sequence (DNA): TGTGCCAGCAGGACAGACCCCTCTGGAAACACCATATATTTT. This sequence encodes CASRTDPSGNTIYF. V usage is TRBV2 and J usage is TRBJ1-3, with D possibly being TRBD1 (5 bases). The germline gives CDR1 SNHLY, CDR2 FYNNEI. The CDR3 covers 14 residues. Trimming shortened V by 6 bases and J by 0 bases, and 9 bases separated the two germline ends.

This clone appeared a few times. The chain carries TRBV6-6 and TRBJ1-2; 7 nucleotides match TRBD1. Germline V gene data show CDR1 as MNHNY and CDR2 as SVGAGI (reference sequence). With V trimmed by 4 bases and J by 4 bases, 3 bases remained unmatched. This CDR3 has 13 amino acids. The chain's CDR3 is CASSSGQTYGYTF. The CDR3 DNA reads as TGTGCCAGCAGTTCGGGACAGACCTATGGCTACACCTTC.

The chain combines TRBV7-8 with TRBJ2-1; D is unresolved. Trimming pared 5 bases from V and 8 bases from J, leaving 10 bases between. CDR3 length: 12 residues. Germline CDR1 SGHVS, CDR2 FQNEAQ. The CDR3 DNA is TGTGCCAGCAGCCCAACGGAGTATGAGCAGTTCTTC. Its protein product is CASSPTEYEQFF.

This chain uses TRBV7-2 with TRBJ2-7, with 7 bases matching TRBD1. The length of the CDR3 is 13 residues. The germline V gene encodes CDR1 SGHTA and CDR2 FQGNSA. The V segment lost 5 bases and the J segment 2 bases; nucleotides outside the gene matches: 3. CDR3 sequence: CASSHGTAYEQYF. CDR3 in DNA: TGTGCCAGCAGCCACGGGACAGCCTACGAGCAGTACTTC.

In DNA, the CDR3 is TGTGCCAGCAGTTACTCGGGACAGGGAGGGATCTACGAGCAGTACTTC. Translation gives CASSYSGQGGIYEQYF. The chain links TRBV6-5 to TRBJ2-7; 9 nucleotides match TRBD1. Germline lookup yields CDR1 MNHEY and CDR2 SVGAGI. J lost 3 bases, V lost 0 bases, and 6 bases had no gene match. CDR3 length: 16 residues.

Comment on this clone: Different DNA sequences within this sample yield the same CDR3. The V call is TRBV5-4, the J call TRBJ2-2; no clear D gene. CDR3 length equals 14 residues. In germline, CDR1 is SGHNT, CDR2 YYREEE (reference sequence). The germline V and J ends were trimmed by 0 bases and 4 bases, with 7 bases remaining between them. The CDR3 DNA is TGTGCCAGCAGCTTGGACAGCTTCACCGGGGAGCTGTTTTTT. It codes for CASSLDSFTGELFF.

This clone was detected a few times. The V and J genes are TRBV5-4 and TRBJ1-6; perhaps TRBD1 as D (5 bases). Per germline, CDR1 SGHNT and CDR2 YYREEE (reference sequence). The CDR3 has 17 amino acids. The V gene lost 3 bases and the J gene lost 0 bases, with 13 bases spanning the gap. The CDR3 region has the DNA TGTGCCAGCAGCTCCGCCCGGGGGAGCTCCTATAATTCACCCCTCCACTTT. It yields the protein CASSSARGSSYNSPLHF.

The chain's CDR3 is CASSYSGADTEAFF. CDR3 nucleotides: TGTGCCAGCAGTTACTCAGGGGCTGACACTGAAGCTTTCTTT. The V and J genes are TRBV6-6 and TRBJ1-1; weak D call: TRBD1 (5 bases). Per the germline V gene, CDR1 is MNHNY and CDR2 is SVGAGI (reference sequence). V lost 0 bases and J 3 bases, leaving 8 bases between the germline ends. The CDR3 extends over 14 amino acids.

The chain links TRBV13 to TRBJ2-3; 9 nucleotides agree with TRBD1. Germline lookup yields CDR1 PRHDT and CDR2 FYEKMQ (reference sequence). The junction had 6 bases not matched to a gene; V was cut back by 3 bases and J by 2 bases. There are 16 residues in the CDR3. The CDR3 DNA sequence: TGTGCCAGCAGCTTTCCGGGACAGGGAACCACAGATACGCAGTATTTT. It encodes CASSFPGQGTTDTQYF.

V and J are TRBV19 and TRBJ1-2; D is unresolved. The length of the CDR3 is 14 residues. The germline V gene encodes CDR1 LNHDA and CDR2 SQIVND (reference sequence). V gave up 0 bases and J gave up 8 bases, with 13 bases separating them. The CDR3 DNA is TGTGCCAGTAGTATAGAAGGAGAGCGTATGGGCTACACCTTC. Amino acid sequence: CASSIEGERMGYTF.

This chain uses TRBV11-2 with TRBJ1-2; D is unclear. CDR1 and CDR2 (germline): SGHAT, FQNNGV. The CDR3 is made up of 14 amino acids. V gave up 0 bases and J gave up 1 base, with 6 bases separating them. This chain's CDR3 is CASSLDRDNYGYTF. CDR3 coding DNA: TGTGCCAGCAGCTTAGATAGAGATAACTATGGCTACACCTTC.

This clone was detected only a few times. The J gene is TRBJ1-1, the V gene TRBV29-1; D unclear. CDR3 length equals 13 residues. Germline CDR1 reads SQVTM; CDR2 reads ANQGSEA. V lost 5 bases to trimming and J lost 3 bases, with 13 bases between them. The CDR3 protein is CSVRGSTDTEAFF. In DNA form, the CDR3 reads TGCAGCGTTCGCGGGTCTACAGACACTGAAGCTTTCTTT.

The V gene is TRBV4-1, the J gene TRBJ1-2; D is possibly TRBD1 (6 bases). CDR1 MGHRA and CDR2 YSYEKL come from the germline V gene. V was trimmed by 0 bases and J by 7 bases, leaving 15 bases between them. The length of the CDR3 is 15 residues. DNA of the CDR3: TGCGCCAGCAGCCAAGAGGTCAGGGGCGCTGCTGGCTACACCTTC. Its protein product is CASSQEVRGAAGYTF.

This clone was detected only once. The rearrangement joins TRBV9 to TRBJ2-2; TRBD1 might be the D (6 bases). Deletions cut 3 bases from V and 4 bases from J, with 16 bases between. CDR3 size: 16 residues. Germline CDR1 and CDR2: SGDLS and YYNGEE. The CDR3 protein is CASSGAGAFTTGELFF. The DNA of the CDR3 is TGTGCCAGCAGCGGGGCAGGGGCGTTTACCACCGGGGAGCTGTTTTTT.

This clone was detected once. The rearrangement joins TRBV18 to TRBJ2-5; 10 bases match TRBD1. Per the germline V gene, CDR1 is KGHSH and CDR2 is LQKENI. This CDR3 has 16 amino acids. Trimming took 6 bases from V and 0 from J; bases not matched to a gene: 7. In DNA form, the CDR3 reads TGTGCCAGCTCGTCTGACAGGGGGCTGCACCAAGAGACCCAGTACTTC. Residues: CASSSDRGLHQETQYF.

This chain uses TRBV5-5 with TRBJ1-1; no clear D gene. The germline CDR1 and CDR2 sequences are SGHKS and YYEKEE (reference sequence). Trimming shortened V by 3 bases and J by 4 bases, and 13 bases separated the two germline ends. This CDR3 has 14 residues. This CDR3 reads CASSWSQAGTEAFF. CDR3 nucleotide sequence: TGTGCCAGCAGCTGGTCCCAAGCGGGCACTGAAGCTTTCTTT. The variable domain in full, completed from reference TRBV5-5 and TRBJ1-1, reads DAGVTQSPTHLIKTRGQQVTLRCSPISGHKSVSWYQQVLGQGPQFIFQYYEKEERGRGNFPDRFSARQFPNYSSELNVNALLLGDSALYLCASSWSQAGTEAFFGQGTRLTVV.

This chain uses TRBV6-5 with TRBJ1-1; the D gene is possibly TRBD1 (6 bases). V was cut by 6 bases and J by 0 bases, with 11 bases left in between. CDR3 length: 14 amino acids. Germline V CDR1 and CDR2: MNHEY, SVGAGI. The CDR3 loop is CASRLTGLNTEAFF. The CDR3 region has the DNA TGTGCCAGCAGATTAACAGGGTTGAACACTGAAGCTTTCTTT.

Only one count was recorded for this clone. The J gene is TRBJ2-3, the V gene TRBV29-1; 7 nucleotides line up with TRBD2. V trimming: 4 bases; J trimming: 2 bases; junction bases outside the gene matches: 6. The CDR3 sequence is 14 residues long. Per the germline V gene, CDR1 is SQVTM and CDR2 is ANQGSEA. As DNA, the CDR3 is TGCAGCGTTGTCGGGGGAGGGTTCACAGATACGCAGTATTTT. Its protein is CSVVGGGFTDTQYF.

The DNA of the CDR3 is TGTGCCTGGAGTGCGCATAGCTATACCGGGGAGCTGTTTTTT. Its protein product is CAWSAHSYTGELFF. V usage is TRBV30 and J usage is TRBJ2-2, with unresolved D. Trimming took 1 base from V and 5 from J, leaving 11 bases between them. From germline, CDR1 is GTSNPN and CDR2 SVGIG (reference sequence). There are 14 residues in the CDR3.

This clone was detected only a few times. The CDR3 DNA reads as TGTGCCTGGAGTGTACGAACGGGGGGGCCGAACGGGGAGCTGTTTTTT. Its protein is CAWSVRTGGPNGELFF. This chain uses TRBV30 with TRBJ2-2; TRBD2 matches 8 bases. V gave up 0 bases and J gave up 7 bases; unmatched junction bases: 10. This CDR3 spans 16 amino acids. From germline, CDR1 is GTSNPN and CDR2 SVGIG (reference sequence).

CDR3 residues: CALPGGAGGGYTF. The CDR3 DNA reads as TGTGCCCTCCCGGGAGGAGCCGGGGGTGGCTACACCTTC. The chain joins TRBV9 to TRBJ1-2; a possible D gene is TRBD1 (5 bases). Looked up from germline, CDR1 is SGDLS and CDR2 is YYNGEE. The CDR3 extends over 13 amino acids. V was clipped by 10 bases and J by 7 bases, with 20 bases between them.

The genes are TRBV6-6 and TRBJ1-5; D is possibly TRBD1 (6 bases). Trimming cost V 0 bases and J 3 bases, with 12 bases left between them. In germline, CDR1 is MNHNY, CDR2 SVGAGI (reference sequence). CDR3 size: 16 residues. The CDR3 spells CASSYSAGAFNQPQHF. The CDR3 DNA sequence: TGTGCCAGCAGTTACTCTGCAGGGGCGTTCAATCAGCCCCAGCATTTT.

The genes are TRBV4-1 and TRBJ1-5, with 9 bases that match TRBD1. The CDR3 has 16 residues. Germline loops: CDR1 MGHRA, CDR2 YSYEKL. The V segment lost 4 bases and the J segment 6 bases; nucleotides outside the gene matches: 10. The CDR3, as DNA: TGCGCCAGCAGCCGCTTACCGGGACAGGGATTTCAGCCCCAGCATTTT. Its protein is CASSRLPGQGFQPQHF.